Sequencing of this T cell receptor (beta chain) was carried out in a study of shared clonotypes between healthy human individuals. Findings and limits, study-wide: Naive subsets usually exceeded memory subsets in estimated richness.

The V end was cut by 7 bases, the J end by 1 base, with 22 bases between. The CDR3 extends over 17 amino acids. From germline, CDR1 is LNHDA and CDR2 SQIVND (reference sequence). Healthy HIV-negative adults with no recent acute infections or vaccinations were recruited as donors. CD4+ cells yielded CD45RA+ naive and CD45RA-negative memory subsets. Concerning this clone: The antigen is not known.

The authors split each subset's genomic DNA evenly across several immunoSEQ plates. Here immunoSEQ multiplex PCR was the method, and the copy in TCRdb shows in-frame clones only, minus some. The repertoire holds about 2.4 million clones, 93% seen once, with 0.36% in the top ten. This clonotype was obtained from a man younger than 35 in good health. Some clones in this sample may be carry-over from other donors' samples. Sequences were obtained from naive CD4+ T cells from PBMCs. Stated subset: CD45RA+ positively selected. This chain connects TRBV19 to TRBJ1-1, with TRBD1 as a possible D gene (5 bases). CDR3 protein: CASTLLPGPLKNTEAFF. In DNA, the CDR3 is TGTGCCAGTACCCTACTTCCGGGACCCCTAAAGAACACTGAAGCTTTCTTT.